Presented here are 20 T cell receptor beta chains from one specimen sequenced in a study of cytomegalovirus exposure and HLA in healthy donors. It was with 60 Vbeta and 13 Jbeta primers that the PCR ran. Libraries were prepared by immunoSEQ multiplex PCR; TCRdb keeps only in-frame clonotypes and omits some of them. The repertoire holds approximately 100,000 clones, with 70% to 80% as singletons. The sample taken for sequencing was PBMCs. The receptors stem from a woman aged 40-49 years in good health and CMV-seropositive.

The genes are TRBV6-5 and TRBJ1-4, with 8 bases fitting TRBD1. J lost 7 bases, V lost 6 bases, and 7 bases had no gene match. Germline V gene lookup returns CDR1 MNHEY and CDR2 SVGAGI. The CDR3 totals 14 residues. The CDR3: CASSRTGGSEKLFF. The CDR3, as DNA: TGTGCCAGCAGCCGCACAGGGGGGAGTGAAAAACTGTTTTTT.

This clone was detected once. Here the CDR3 reads CASSYWDRPYTEAFF. The CDR3 DNA reads as TGTGCCAGCAGCTACTGGGACAGGCCTTACACTGAAGCTTTCTTT. The chain carries TRBV7-2 and TRBJ1-1; 8 bases match TRBD1. V gave up 4 bases and J gave up 3 bases; unmatched junction bases: 7. CDR3 length equals 15 residues. Germline loops: CDR1 SGHTA, CDR2 FQGNSA.

The V gene is TRBV6-5, the J gene TRBJ1-4, with 7 bases that match TRBD1. CDR1 and CDR2 (germline): MNHEY, SVGAGI. This CDR3 comprises 12 residues. Unmatched junction bases numbered 0, after V lost 6 bases and J lost 5 bases. CDR3 DNA sequence: TGTGCCAGCAGGACAGGGAATGAAAAACTGTTTTTT. Translated, it gives CASRTGNEKLFF.

The CDR3 DNA is TGTGCCAGCAGCCAAGACCCTAGACTGGACAGTGAAGCTTTCTTT. As protein: CASSQDPRLDSEAFF. The chain joins TRBV4-2 to TRBJ1-1; a weak D match, TRBD1 (6 bases). CDR3 length: 15 amino acids. The germline V and J ends were trimmed by 0 bases and 7 bases, with 15 bases remaining between them. The V gene's germline CDR1 is LGHNA and CDR2 YNFKEQ.

The chain uses TRBV5-1 and TRBJ2-3; 7 bases match TRBD1. The V segment lost 5 bases and the J segment 0 bases; nucleotides outside the gene matches: 3. The CDR3 runs to 14 residues. Germline V gives CDR1 SGHRS, CDR2 YFSETQ. CDR3 DNA: TGCGCCAGCAGAAAGGGGGCTAGCACAGATACGCAGTATTTT. It codes for CASRKGASTDTQYF. The full variable domain, rest sourced from reference TRBV5-1 and TRBJ2-3, is KAGVTQTPRYLIKTRGQQVTLSCSPISGHRSVSWYQQTPGQGLQFLFEYFSETQRNKGNFPGRFSGRQFSNSRSEMNVSTLELGDSALYLCASRKGASTDTQYFGPGTRLTVL.

Concerning this clone itself: In the same sample, other DNA sequences code for this CDR3. The chain carries TRBV7-9 and TRBJ1-2; TRBD1 matches at 9 bases. Trimming removed 4 bases from V and 4 bases from J; junction bases left unmatched: 1. Germline V gene lookup returns CDR1 SEHNR and CDR2 FQNEAQ (reference sequence). The CDR3 has 13 residues. The CDR3 DNA follows: TGTGCCAGCAGCTCGGGACAGGGCTATGGCTACACCTTC. Amino acids: CASSSGQGYGYTF.

The chain combines TRBV30 with TRBJ1-4; D gene unclear. This CDR3 region has 12 residues. The germline V gene has CDR1 GTSNPN and CDR2 SVGIG (reference sequence). V gave up 2 bases and J gave up 11 bases, with 12 bases separating them. CDR3 amino acids: CAWSPREGKLFF. The CDR3 DNA sequence: TGTGCCTGGAGTCCACGGGAGGGTAAACTGTTTTTT.

The chain uses TRBV18 and TRBJ1-1, with D perhaps matching TRBD1 (5 bases). This CDR3 spans 15 amino acids. Germline V lookup: CDR1 KGHSH, CDR2 LQKENI. V was pared by 3 bases and J by 2 bases, with 13 bases between. The CDR3 reads CASSPRTTVNTEAFF. The CDR3 DNA follows: TGTGCCAGCTCACCGAGGACGACAGTTAACACTGAAGCTTTCTTT.

V is TRBV5-6 and J is TRBJ1-1, with 10 nucleotides matching TRBD1. V trimming: 1 base; J trimming: 2 bases; junction bases outside the gene matches: 14. The germline gives CDR1 SGHDT, CDR2 YYEEEE. CDR3 length: 19 amino acids. For the CDR3, the DNA is TGTGCCAGCAGCTTGCGATCCCACCCAAGGACAGGGGGAAACACTGAAGCTTTCTTT. This codes for CASSLRSHPRTGGNTEAFF.

V and J are TRBV7-8 and TRBJ1-5, with TRBD1 identical over 7 bases. CDR1 is SGHVS and CDR2 is FQNEAQ in the germline V gene. The trim removed 2 bases at V and 7 bases at J, leaving 11 bases unmatched. This CDR3 contains 16 residues. Here the CDR3 reads CASSLRIGGAGQPQHF. CDR3 DNA: TGTGCCAGCAGCTTACGCATAGGGGGCGCCGGGCAGCCCCAGCATTTT.

The genes are TRBV30 and TRBJ2-3, with 13 bases aligning to TRBD2. Germline V gene sequence: CDR1 GTSNPN, CDR2 SVGIG (reference sequence). This CDR3 is built from 15 residues. V was pared by 3 bases and J by 7 bases, with 7 bases of the junction left unmatched. CDR3 coding DNA: TGTGCCTGGAGGACTAGCGGGGGGAGCCACAATACGCAGTATTTT. It yields the protein CAWRTSGGSHNTQYF.

The rearrangement uses TRBV5-1 and TRBJ2-3, with 8 bases lining up with TRBD1. CDR1 SGHRS and CDR2 YFSETQ come from the germline V gene. With 5 bases clipped from V and 4 bases from J, the junction kept 9 bases outside the gene matches. CDR3 length: 15 residues. The CDR3 reads CASSLDRGRADTQYF. The CDR3 DNA follows: TGCGCCAGCAGTCTCGACAGGGGAAGAGCAGATACGCAGTATTTT.

The V gene is TRBV7-6, the J gene TRBJ1-2; TRBD1 is a possible D gene (6 bases). Trimming shortened V by 5 bases and J by 0 bases, and 13 bases separated the two germline ends. This CDR3 is built from 15 residues. Germline CDR1 and CDR2: SGHVS and FNYEAQ. The CDR3 region is CASSHRDTTNYGYTF. In DNA, the CDR3 is TGTGCCAGCAGCCATAGGGACACTACTAACTATGGCTACACCTTC. The whole variable domain, remainder taken from reference TRBV7-6 and TRBJ1-2, is GAGVSQSPRYKVTKRGQDVALRCDPISGHVSLYWYRQALGQGPEFLTYFNYEAQQDKSGLPNDRFSAERPEGSISTLTIQRTEQRDSAMYRCASSHRDTTNYGYTFGSGTRLTVV.

The chain couples TRBV9 to TRBJ2-3; D gene unclear. V was pared by 0 bases and J by 3 bases, with 8 bases between. Germline-derived CDR1 and CDR2 are SGDLS and YYNGEE. The length of the CDR3 is 14 residues. The chain's CDR3 is CASSVVSGTDTQYF. The CDR3 nucleotides are TGTGCCAGCAGCGTAGTATCCGGGACAGATACGCAGTATTTT. Looking up the rest from reference TRBV9 and TRBJ2-3 gives the full variable domain: DSGVTQTPKHLITATGQRVTLRCSPRSGDLSVYWYQQSLDQGLQFLIQYYNGEERAKGNILERFSAQQFPDLHSELNLSSLELGDSALYFCASSVVSGTDTQYFGPGTRLTVL.

V usage is TRBV6-6 and J usage is TRBJ2-4; TRBD1 is a possible D gene (6 bases). This CDR3 is built from 12 residues. V lost 2 bases to trimming and J lost 10 bases, with 9 bases between them. The germline V gene has CDR1 MNHNY and CDR2 SVGAGI (reference sequence). Written as DNA, the CDR3 is TGTGCCAGCAGTTACGGGGGCGCGATTCAGTACTTC. Amino acid sequence: CASSYGGAIQYF.

The chain couples TRBV25-1 to TRBJ2-7; weak D call: TRBD2 (6 bases). The CDR3 totals 13 residues. Per the germline V gene, CDR1 is MGHDK and CDR2 is SYGVNS. Trimming took off 7 bases at V and 4 bases at J, with 14 bases between the two ends. DNA for the CDR3: TGTGCCAGCACCCGGGGGTTAGGATACGAGCAGTACTTC. Its protein product is CASTRGLGYEQYF.

In nucleotides, the CDR3 is TGTGCCACCAGCAGAGATCCCCTGGACAGGAACACTGAAGCTTTCTTT. It yields the protein CATSRDPLDRNTEAFF. The V and J genes are TRBV15 and TRBJ1-1; maybe TRBD1 (6 bases). Trimming took 0 bases from V and 1 from J, leaving 12 bases between them. CDR1 is LNHNV and CDR2 is YYDKDF in the germline V gene (reference sequence). CDR3 length: 16 residues.

The V gene is TRBV7-8, the J gene TRBJ2-5, with D perhaps TRBD1 (5 bases). The length of the CDR3 is 15 residues. Germline CDR1 reads SGHVS; CDR2 reads FQNEAQ. Trimming pared 1 base from V and 2 bases from J, leaving 11 bases between. CDR3 bases: TGTGCCAGCAGCTTAGATAGGACACAGCAAGAGACCCAGTACTTC. As protein: CASSLDRTQQETQYF.

The chain links TRBV11-2 to TRBJ1-1; D gene unclear. Trimming took 1 base from V and 8 from J, leaving 8 bases between them. Germline V gene sequence: CDR1 SGHAT, CDR2 FQNNGV. The CDR3 contains 12 residues. Written as DNA, the CDR3 is TGTGCCAGCAGCTTAGTGGGCCAGGAAGCTTTCTTT. Translated: CASSLVGQEAFF. The full variable domain, its missing parts supplied by reference TRBV11-2 and TRBJ1-1, is EAGVAQSPRYKIIEKRQSVAFWCNPISGHATLYWYQQILGQGPKLLIQFQNNGVVDDSQLPKDRFSAERLKGVDSTLKIQPAKLEDSAVYLCASSLVGQEAFFGQGTRLTVV.

The V call is TRBV4-1, the J call TRBJ2-2; 10 bases align to TRBD2. V lost 4 bases, J lost 0 bases, and 5 bases stayed unmatched. This CDR3 is built from 17 residues. Germline CDR1 is MGHRA and CDR2 is YSYEKL. The CDR3 here is CASSRASGGPNTGELFF. CDR3 DNA: TGCGCCAGCAGCCGGGCTAGCGGGGGACCGAACACCGGGGAGCTGTTTTTT.